These T cell receptor beta chains were read from a single sample in a study of PD-1 blockade in classical Hodgkin lymphoma. Produced via immunoSEQ multiplex PCR; TCRdb's table is partial and in-frame only. The sample holds roughly 20,000 clones; 80% are singletons and the top ten take 7.2%. The specimen comprised peripheral blood mononuclear cells (PBMCs), sampled before the fourth cycle of nivolumab. The receptors come from a human donor with classical Hodgkin lymphoma. The conserved cysteine and the conserved F or W are not part of the CDR3 here.

ASSVAGASVYEQF TRBJ2-1 TRBV9
ASSYRQDSYEQY TRBJ2-7 TRBV6-6
ASSLANRTGQNSPLH TRBJ1-6 TRBV7-6
SGKGGTYEQY TRBJ2-7 TRBV29-1
ASSLHTENYGYT TRBJ1-2 TRBV28
ASTLAGTGELF TRBJ2-2 TRBV27
ASSSRTGGRGGYT TRBJ1-2 TRBV6-5
ASLTGANTGELF TRBJ2-2 TRBV25-1
ASTIYNEQF TRBJ2-1 TRBV2
ASSPTGDYGYT TRBJ1-2 TRBV5-1
ASSLLAAGRDIQY TRBJ2-4 TRBV5-1
ASSLGRGLAGLYNEQF TRBJ2-1 TRBV5-5
ASSLTPTGDTEAF TRBJ1-1 TRBV7-2
ASSFWERSYYNEQF TRBJ2-1 TRBV5-6
ASGPADSASTDTQY TRBJ2-3 TRBV12-5
ASQPGQITDTQY TRBJ2-3 TRBV9